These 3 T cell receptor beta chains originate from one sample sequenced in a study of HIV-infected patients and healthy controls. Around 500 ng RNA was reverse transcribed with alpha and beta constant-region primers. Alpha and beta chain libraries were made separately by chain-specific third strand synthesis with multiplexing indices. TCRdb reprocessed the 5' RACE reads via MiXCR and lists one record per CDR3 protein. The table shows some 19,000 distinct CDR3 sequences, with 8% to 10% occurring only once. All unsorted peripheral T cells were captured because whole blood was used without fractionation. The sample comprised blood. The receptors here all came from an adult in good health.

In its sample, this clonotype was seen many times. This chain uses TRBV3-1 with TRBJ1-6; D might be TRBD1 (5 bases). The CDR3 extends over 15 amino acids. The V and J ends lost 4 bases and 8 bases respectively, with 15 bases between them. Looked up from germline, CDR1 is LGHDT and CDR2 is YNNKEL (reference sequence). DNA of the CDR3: TGTGCCAGCAGCCTGGTGGCAGGAGGGGATTCACCCCTCCACTTT. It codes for CASSLVAGGDSPLHF.

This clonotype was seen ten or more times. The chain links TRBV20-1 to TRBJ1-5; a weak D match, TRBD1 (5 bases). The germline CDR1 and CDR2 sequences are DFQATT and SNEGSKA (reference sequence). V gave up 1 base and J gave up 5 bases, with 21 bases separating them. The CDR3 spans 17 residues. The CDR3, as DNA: TGCAGTGCTAGAGGTTTACTTAGGGGAGGGGCCGATCAGCCCCAGCATTTT. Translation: CSARGLLRGGADQPQHF.

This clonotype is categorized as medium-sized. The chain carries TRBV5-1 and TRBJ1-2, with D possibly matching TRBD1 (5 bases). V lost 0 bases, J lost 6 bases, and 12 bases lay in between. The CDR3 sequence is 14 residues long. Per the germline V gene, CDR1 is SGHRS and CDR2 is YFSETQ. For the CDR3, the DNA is TGCGCCAGCAGCTTGGGACAGCTCAAGAATGGCTACACCTTC. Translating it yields CASSLGQLKNGYTF.